Listed here are 3 T cell receptor beta chains from one sample, sequenced in a study of shared clonotypes between healthy human individuals. CD45RO-negative CD8 cells positively selected for CCR7 made up the naive population, which excluded terminally differentiated effector memory CD45RA+ cells. Data came from immunoSEQ multiplex PCR; TCRdb stores just in-frame clones and leaves some out. The sample contains 550,000 to 750,000 clones, about 92% of which appear only once. Sequencing was done on a sample of naive CD8+ T cells sorted from blood. The source is a man aged 30 to 45 in good health.

J is TRBJ2-2 and V is TRBV4-1, with D unclear. Germline CDR1 reads MGHRA; CDR2 reads YSYEKL. Trimming took 4 bases from V and 7 from J, leaving 10 bases between them. The CDR3 is 13 residues long. CDR3 in DNA: TGCGCCAGCAGCCTAGAAGCTAGCGGGGAGCTGTTTTTT. Amino acids: CASSLEASGELFF.

This clone was observed once. This chain's CDR3 is CASSMGQGADNEQFF. CDR3 nucleotide sequence: TGTGCCAGCAGCATGGGACAGGGGGCGGACAATGAGCAGTTCTTC. The genes are TRBV5-6 and TRBJ2-1, with 12 bases lining up with TRBD1. The CDR3 has 15 amino acids. Trimming took 4 bases from V and 5 from J; bases not matched to a gene: 4. Looked up from germline, CDR1 is SGHDT and CDR2 is YYEEEE.

The genes are TRBV28 and TRBJ1-4, with D perhaps matching TRBD1 (6 bases). From germline, CDR1 is MDHEN and CDR2 SYDVKM. This CDR3 comprises 16 residues. Trimming took 2 bases from V and 0 from J, leaving 10 bases between them. CDR3 sequence reads: CASSLEQGATNEKLFF. The CDR3 DNA is TGTGCCAGCAGTTTAGAACAGGGTGCAACTAATGAAAAACTGTTTTTT.